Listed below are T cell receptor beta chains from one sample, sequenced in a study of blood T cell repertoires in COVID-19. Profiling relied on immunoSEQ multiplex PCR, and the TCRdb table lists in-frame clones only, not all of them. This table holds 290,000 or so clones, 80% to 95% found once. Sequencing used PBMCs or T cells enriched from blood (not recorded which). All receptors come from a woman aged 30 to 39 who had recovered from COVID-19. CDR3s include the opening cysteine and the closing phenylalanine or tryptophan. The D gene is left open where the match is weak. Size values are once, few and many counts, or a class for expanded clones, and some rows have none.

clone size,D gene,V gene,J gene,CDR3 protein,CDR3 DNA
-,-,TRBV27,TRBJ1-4,CASSLNRAAHEKLFF,TGTGCCAGCAGTTTAAACAGGGCGGCACATGAAAAACTGTTTTTT
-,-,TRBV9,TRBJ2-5,CASSARGITETQYF,TGTGCCAGCAGCGCGAGGGGGATTACAGAGACCCAGTACTTC
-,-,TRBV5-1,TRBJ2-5,CASSSGRGRETQYF,TGCGCCAGCAGCTCCGGACGGGGAAGGGAGACCCAGTACTTC
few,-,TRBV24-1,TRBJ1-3,CATSDLWGPMPGNTIYF,TGTGCCACCAGTGATTTGTGGGGGCCAATGCCTGGAAACACCATATATTTT
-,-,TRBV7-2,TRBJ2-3,CASSLQGGPRSTDTQYF,TGTGCCAGCAGCCTTCAGGGGGGACCTCGGAGCACAGATACGCAGTATTTT
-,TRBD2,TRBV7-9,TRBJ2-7,CASSTGTSASYEQYF,TGTGCCAGCAGCACCGGGACTAGCGCCTCCTACGAGCAGTACTTC
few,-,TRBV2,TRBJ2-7,CASSVTSSYEQYF,TGTGCCAGCAGTGTCACCAGCTCCTACGAGCAGTACTTC
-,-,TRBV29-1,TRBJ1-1,CSVVRGTTEAFF,TGCAGCGTTGTAAGGGGGACCACTGAAGCTTTCTTT
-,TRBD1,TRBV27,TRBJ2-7,CASSLETGAYEQYF,TGTGCCAGCAGTTTGGAGACAGGGGCATACGAGCAGTACTTC
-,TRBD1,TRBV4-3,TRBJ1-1,CASAMGQSITEAFF,TGCGCCAGCGCGATGGGACAGTCAATTACTGAAGCTTTCTTT
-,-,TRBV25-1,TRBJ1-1,CASSTRMGGTEAFF,TGTGCCAGCAGTACCCGGATGGGGGGCACTGAAGCTTTCTTT
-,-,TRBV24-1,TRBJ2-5,CATSDSDSAPSRETQYF,TGTGCCACCAGTGACTCGGACAGTGCCCCGAGTAGGGAGACCCAGTACTTC
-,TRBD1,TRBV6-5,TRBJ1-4,CASSFQGAQGKLFF,TGTGCCAGCAGTTTTCAGGGGGCGCAGGGAAAACTGTTTTTT
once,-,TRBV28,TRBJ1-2,CASSGYGYTF,TGTGCCAGCAGCGGCTATGGCTACACCTTC
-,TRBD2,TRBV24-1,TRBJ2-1,CATSDPSGYSYNEQFF,TGTGCCACCAGTGATCCTAGCGGTTACTCCTACAATGAGCAGTTCTTC
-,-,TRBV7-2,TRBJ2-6,CASSLGSGANVLTF,TGTGCCAGCAGCCTCGGGTCTGGGGCCAACGTCCTGACTTTC
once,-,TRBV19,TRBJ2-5,CASSLAGSQETQYF,TGTGCCAGTAGTTTGGCGGGAAGCCAGGAGACCCAGTACTTC
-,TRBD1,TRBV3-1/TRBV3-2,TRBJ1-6,CASSQSQGADINSPLHF,TGTGCCAGCAGCCAATCTCAGGGGGCGGATATCAATTCACCCCTCCACTTT
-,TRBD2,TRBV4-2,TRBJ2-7,CASSQEALLAGNSYEQYF,TGTGCCAGCAGCCAAGAAGCGTTGTTAGCGGGCAATTCCTACGAGCAGTACTTC
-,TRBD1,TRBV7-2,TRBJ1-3,CASTKRDSSHTIYF,TGTGCCAGCACCAAACGGGACAGCTCTCACACCATATATTTT
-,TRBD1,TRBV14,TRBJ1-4,CASSQAGTGVEKLFF,TGTGCCAGCAGCCAAGCCGGGACAGGGGTGGAAAAACTGTTTTTT
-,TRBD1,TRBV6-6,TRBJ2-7,CASSPLGQGSYEQYF,TGTGCCAGCAGCCCCCTAGGACAGGGCTCCTACGAGCAGTACTTC
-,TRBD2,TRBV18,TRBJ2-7,CASSFSGSGEQYF,TGTGCCAGCTCCTTCAGCGGGAGCGGCGAGCAGTACTTC
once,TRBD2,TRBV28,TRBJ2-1,CASSSRTRRPNEQFF,TGTGCCAGCAGTTCACGGACTAGGAGGCCCAATGAGCAGTTCTTC
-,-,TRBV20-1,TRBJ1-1,CSPRTEAFF,TGCAGTCCGAGGACTGAAGCTTTCTTT
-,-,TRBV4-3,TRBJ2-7,CASSQGRGRRDEQYF,TGCGCCAGCAGCCAAGGAAGGGGCCGGCGCGACGAGCAGTACTTC
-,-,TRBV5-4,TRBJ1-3,CASSAQGGNTIYF,TGTGCCAGCAGCGCACAGGGAGGAAACACCATATATTTT
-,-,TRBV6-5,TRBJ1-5,CASTPPRDNNQPQHF,TGTGCCAGCACCCCCCCTCGGGACAACAATCAGCCCCAGCATTTT
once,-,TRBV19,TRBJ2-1,CARVTGTCINEQFF,TGTGCCAGGGTCACCGGGACATGTATCAATGAGCAGTTCTTC
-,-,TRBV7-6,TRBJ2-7,CASSFKPSTGEFLYEQYF,TGTGCCAGCAGCTTTAAACCCTCGACGGGGGAGTTCTTGTACGAGCAGTACTTC